A few counts support the clone carrying this TCR beta chain. The antigen is unknown. Pooled samples include second doses given at about 4 or 12 weeks. This specimen comes from a study of T cell responses to AZD1222 COVID-19 vaccine. Findings and limits, study-wide: Only a handful of AZD1222 recipients, more than 5 in all, had baseline seropositivity.

The table came from immunoSEQ multiplex PCR; TCRdb's copy has only in-frame clones and leaves some out. The sample records about 160,000 clones, roughly 92% being singletons. The CDR3 is 17 amino acids. The germline CDR1 and CDR2 sequences are MDHEN and SYDVKM. V lost 2 bases and J lost 3, with 20 bases in between. The receptor's source is an adult who received the AZD1222 COVID-19 vaccine. The source material was peripheral blood, sampled 28 days after the second AZD1222 dose. The rearrangement uses TRBV28 and TRBJ2-7; tentatively, D is TRBD1 (6 bases). This chain's CDR3 is CASSLGRLFRTDYEQYF. In DNA form, the CDR3 reads TGTGCCAGCAGTTTAGGACGTCTCTTCAGGACAGACTACGAGCAGTACTTC.